The T cell receptor (beta chain) under discussion was sequenced for a study of blood T cell repertoires in COVID-19. Study-level information: Both acute and convalescent COVID-19 samples were obtained from the United States, Italy and Spain.

V was cut by 0 bases and J by 1 base, with 7 bases left in between. The germline gives CDR1 SGHDT, CDR2 YYEEEE. This CDR3 has 14 amino acids. Using immunoSEQ multiplex PCR, the repertoire was profiled, and TCRdb retains in-frame clones only, with some absent. Of around 350,000 clones in the sample, about 87% were seen once. This receptor was identified in a human donor in a cohort sampled during active COVID-19. The sample taken for sequencing was peripheral blood. The rearrangement joins TRBV5-6 to TRBJ1-1; D uncertain. The CDR3 nucleotides are TGTGCCAGCAGCTTGGTCCGGGGGAACACTGAAGCTTTCTTT. It translates to CASSLVRGNTEAFF. The full variable domain, its missing parts supplied by reference TRBV5-6 and TRBJ1-1, is DAGVTQSPTHLIKTRGQQVTLRCSPKSGHDTVSWYQQALGQGPQFIFQYYEEEERQRGNFPDRFSGHQFPNYSSELNVNALLLGDSALYLCASSLVRGNTEAFFGQGTRLTVV.